This T cell receptor (beta chain) is from a study of response to subunit inactivated influenza vaccine. V dropped 8 bases and J dropped 4 bases, with 10 bases sitting between them. This CDR3 is built from 12 residues. The V gene's germline CDR1 is ENHRY and CDR2 SYGVKD. TCRdb called the RT-PCR reads again in MiXCR, with one record for every CDR3 protein. The sample records 500,000 or so distinct CDR3 sequences, 9.5% to 12% being singletons. This clonotype appeared many times. Sequences were derived from PBMCs from blood, sampled roughly 45 days after vaccination. V and J are TRBV10-3 and TRBJ2-3; D is unclear. The receptor comes from a man aged 50-60 years who received an inactivated influenza vaccine. The CDR3 DNA reads TGTGCCATCGGAGCACCAGCAGATACGCAGTATTTT. Its translation: CAIGAPADTQYF.